This T cell receptor (beta chain) was retrieved from a study of CD8+ T cells in alopecia areata. The wider study: Once tofacitinib had been taken for 6 to 18 months, 6 months off drug followed.

Comments on this clone: Its antigen is unidentified.

RNA extraction was followed by reverse transcription into cDNA, which acted as the sequencing template. Clones were sequenced by immunoSEQ multiplex PCR, and TCRdb holds only the in-frame ones, with some missing. This table holds about 150,000 clones, roughly 48% found once. CDR1 SGHNT and CDR2 YYREEE come from the germline V gene (reference sequence). Trimming removed 0 bases from V and 6 bases from J, with 10 bases in between. The CDR3 has 14 residues. Study results and caveats: TCRs were shared less clearly across patients than in mice, possibly for HLA-related reasons.

The material sequenced was CD4+ T cells sorted from blood. V and J are TRBV5-4 and TRBJ2-1, with D uncertain. This TCR was sampled from a human donor with alopecia areata. The CDR3 spells CASSLAGPRNEQFF. CDR3 bases: TGTGCCAGCAGCTTGGCGGGTCCGCGCAATGAGCAGTTCTTC.